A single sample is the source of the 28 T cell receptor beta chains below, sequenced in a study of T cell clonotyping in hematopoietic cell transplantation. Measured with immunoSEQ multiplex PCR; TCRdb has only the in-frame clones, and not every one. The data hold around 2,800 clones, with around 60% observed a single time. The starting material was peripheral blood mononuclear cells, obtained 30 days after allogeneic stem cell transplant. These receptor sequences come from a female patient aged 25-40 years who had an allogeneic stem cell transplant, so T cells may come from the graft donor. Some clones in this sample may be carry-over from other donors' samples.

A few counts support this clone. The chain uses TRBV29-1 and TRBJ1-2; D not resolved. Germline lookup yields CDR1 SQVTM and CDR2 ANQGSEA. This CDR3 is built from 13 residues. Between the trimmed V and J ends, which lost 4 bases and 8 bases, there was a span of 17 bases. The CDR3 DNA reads TGCAGCGTTGTACCGGGCCCTCAGGCGGGCTACACCTTC. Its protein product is CSVVPGPQAGYTF.

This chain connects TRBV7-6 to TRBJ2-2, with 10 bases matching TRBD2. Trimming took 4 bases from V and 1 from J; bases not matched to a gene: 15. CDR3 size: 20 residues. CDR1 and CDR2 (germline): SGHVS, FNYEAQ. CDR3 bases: TGTGCCAGCAGCTCCGAGCCGGGGATACGACTAGCGGGGAACACCGGGGAGCTGTTTTTT. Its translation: CASSSEPGIRLAGNTGELFF.

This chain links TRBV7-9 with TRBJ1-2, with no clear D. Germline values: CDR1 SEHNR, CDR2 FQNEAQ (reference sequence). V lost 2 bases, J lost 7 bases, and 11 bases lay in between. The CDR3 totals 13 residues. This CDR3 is CASSLPARVGYTF. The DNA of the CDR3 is TGTGCCAGCAGCTTACCCGCTCGGGTTGGCTACACCTTC.

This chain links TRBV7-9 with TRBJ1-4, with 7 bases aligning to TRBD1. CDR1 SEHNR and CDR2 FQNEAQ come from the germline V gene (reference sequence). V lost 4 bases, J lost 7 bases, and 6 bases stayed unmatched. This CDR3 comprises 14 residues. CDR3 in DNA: TGTGCCAGCAGCTCGACAGGGACTCTTGAAAAACTGTTTTTT. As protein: CASSSTGTLEKLFF.

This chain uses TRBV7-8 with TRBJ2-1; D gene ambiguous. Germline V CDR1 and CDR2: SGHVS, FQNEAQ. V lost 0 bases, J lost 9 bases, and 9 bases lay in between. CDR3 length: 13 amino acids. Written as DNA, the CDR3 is TGTGCCAGCAGCTTAGCGCCTATCTCTGAGCAGTTCTTC. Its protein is CASSLAPISEQFF. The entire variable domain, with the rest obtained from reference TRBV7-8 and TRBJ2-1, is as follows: GAGVSQSPRYKVAKRGQDVALRCDPISGHVSLFWYQQALGQGPEFLTYFQNEAQLDKSGLPSDRFFAERPEGSVSTLKIQRTQQEDSAVYLCASSLAPISEQFFGPGTRLTVL.

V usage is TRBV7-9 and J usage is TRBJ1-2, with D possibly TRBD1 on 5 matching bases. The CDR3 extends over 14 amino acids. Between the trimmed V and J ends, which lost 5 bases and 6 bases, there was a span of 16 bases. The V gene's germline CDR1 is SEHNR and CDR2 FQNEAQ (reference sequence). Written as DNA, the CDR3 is TGTGCCAGCAGCCCGGGGACCACCCAAGATGGCTACACCTTC. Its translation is CASSPGTTQDGYTF.

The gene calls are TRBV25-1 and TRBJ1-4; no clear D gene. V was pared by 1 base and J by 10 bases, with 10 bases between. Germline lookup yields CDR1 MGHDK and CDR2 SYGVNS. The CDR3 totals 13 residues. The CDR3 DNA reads TGTGCCAGCAGTGAATTGGACCCGGCAAAACTGTTTTTT. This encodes CASSELDPAKLFF.

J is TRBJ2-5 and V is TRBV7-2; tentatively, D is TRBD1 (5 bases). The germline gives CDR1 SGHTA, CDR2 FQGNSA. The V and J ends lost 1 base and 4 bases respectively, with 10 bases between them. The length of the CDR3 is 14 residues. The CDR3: CASSLGGGPETQYF. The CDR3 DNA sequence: TGTGCCAGCAGCTTAGGGGGCGGTCCAGAGACCCAGTACTTC. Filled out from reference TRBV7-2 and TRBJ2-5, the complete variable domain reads GAGVSQSPSNKVTEKGKDVELRCDPISGHTALYWYRQSLGQGLEFLIYFQGNSAPDKSGLPSDRFSAERTGGSVSTLTIQRTQQEDSAVYLCASSLGGGPETQYFGPGTRLLVL.

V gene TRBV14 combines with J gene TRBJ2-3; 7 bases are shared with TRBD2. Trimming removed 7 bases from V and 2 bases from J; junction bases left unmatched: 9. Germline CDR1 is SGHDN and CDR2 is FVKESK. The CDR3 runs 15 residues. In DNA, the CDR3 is TGTGCCAGCAACTCTCTGGGAGGGGTCACAGATACGCAGTATTTT. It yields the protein CASNSLGGVTDTQYF.

CDR3 nucleotide sequence: TGTGCCAGCAGTGAGTTTATGAACACTGAAGCTTTCTTT. Its protein is CASSEFMNTEAFF. The V and J genes are TRBV6-4 and TRBJ1-1; D is unresolved. Deletions cut 3 bases from V and 0 bases from J, with 5 bases between. The CDR3 covers 13 residues. CDR1 is MRHNA, CDR2 SNTAGT, per germline.

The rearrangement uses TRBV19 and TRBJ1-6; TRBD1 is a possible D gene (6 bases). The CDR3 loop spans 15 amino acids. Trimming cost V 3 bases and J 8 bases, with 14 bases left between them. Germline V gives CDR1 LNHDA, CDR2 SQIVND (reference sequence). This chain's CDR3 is CASSMRTGWDSPLHF. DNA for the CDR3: TGTGCCAGTAGTATGCGCACAGGGTGGGATTCACCCCTCCACTTT. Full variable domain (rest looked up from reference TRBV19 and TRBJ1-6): DGGITQSPKYLFRKEGQNVTLSCEQNLNHDAMYWYRQDPGQGLRLIYYSQIVNDFQKGDIAEGYSVSREKKESFPLTVTSAQKNPTAFYLCASSMRTGWDSPLHFGNGTRLTVT.

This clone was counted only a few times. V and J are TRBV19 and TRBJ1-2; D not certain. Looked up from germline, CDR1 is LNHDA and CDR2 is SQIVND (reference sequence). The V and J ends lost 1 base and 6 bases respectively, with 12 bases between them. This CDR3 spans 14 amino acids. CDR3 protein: CASSIGWQAHGYTF. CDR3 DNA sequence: TGTGCCAGTAGTATAGGGTGGCAGGCCCATGGCTACACCTTC.

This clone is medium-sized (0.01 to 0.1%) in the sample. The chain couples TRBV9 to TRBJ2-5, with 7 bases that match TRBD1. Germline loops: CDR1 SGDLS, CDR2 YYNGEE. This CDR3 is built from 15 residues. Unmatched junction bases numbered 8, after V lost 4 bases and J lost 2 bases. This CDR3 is CASSPLGQTQETQYF. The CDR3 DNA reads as TGTGCCAGCAGCCCCTTGGGACAGACTCAAGAGACCCAGTACTTC.

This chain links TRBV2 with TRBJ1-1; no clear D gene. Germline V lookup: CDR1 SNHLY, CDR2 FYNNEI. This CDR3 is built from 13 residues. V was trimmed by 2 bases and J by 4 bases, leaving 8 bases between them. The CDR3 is CASSEPTGTEAFF. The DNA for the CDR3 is TGTGCCAGCAGTGAACCGACCGGCACTGAAGCTTTCTTT.

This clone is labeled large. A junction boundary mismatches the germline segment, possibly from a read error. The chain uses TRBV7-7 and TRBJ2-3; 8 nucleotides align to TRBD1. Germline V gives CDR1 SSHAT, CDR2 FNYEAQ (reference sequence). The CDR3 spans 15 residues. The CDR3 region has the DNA TGTGCTAGCAGCTTAAGGACAGGGAGGCCAGATACGCAGTATTTT. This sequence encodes CASSLRTGRPDTQYF. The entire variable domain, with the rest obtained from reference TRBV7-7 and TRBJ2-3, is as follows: GAGVSQSPRYKVTKRGQDVTLRCDPISSHATLYWYQQALGQGPEFLTYFNYEAQPDKSGLPSDRFSAERPEGSISTLTIQRTEQRDSAMYRCASSLRTGRPDTQYFGPGTRLTVL.

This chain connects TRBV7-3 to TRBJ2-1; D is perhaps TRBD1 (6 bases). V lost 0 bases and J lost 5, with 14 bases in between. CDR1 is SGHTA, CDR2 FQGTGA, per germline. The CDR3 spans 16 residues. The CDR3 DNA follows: TGTGCCAGCAGCTTAACTTTGGCAGGGGAAAACAATGAGCAGTTCTTC. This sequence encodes CASSLTLAGENNEQFF.

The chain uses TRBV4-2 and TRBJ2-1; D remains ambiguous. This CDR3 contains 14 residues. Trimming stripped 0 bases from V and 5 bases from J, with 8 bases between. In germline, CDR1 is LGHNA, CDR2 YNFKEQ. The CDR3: CASSQEVKDNEQFF. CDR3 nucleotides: TGTGCCAGCAGCCAAGAAGTGAAGGACAATGAGCAGTTCTTC.

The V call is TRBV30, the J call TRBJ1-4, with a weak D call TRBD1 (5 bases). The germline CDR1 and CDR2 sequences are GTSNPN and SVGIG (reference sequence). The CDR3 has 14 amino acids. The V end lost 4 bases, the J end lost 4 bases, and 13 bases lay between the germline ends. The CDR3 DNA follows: TGTGCCTGGAACGAGGGGCGACTTAATGAAAAACTGTTTTTT. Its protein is CAWNEGRLNEKLFF.

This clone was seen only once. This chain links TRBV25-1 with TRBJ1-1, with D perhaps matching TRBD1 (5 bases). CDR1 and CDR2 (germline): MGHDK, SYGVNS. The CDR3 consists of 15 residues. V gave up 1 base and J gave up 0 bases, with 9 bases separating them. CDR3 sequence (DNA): TGTGCCAGCAGTGAATTAGGGGCTATGAACACTGAAGCTTTCTTT. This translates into CASSELGAMNTEAFF.

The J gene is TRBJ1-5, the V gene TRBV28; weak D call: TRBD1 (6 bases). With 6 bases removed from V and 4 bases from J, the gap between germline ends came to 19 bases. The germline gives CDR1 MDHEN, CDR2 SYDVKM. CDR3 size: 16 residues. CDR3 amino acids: CASSPRRGAGNQPQHF. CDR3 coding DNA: TGTGCCAGCAGCCCTAGGCGGGGGGCAGGGAATCAGCCCCAGCATTTT.

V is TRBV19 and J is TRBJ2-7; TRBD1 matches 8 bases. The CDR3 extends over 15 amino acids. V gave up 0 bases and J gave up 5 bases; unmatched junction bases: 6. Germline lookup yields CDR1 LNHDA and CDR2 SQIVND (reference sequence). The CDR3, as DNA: TGTGCCAGTAGTATAGATGGGGCAGGGGGCAACGAGCAGTACTTC. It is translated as CASSIDGAGGNEQYF.

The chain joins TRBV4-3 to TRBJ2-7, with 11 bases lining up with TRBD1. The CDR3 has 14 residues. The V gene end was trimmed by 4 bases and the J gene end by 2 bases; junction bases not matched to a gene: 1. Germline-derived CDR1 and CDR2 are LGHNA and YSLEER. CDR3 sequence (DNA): TGCGCCAGCAGCCCGGGACAGGGGGCCTACGAGCAGTACTTC. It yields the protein CASSPGQGAYEQYF.

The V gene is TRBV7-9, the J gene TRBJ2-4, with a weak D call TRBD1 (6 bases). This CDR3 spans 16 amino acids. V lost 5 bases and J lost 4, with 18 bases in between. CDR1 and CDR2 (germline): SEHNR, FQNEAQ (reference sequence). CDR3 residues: CASSNTGAGQKNIQYF. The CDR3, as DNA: TGTGCCAGCAGCAACACCGGGGCAGGACAGAAAAACATTCAGTACTTC.

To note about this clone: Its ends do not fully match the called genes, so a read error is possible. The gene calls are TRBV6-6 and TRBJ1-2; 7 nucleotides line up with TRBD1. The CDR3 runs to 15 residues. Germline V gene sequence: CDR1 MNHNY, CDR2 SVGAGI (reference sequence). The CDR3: CASSSGTVVNYDYTF. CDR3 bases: TGTGCCAGCAGTTCCGGGACAGTAGTGAACTATGACTACACCTTC.

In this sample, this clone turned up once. Written as DNA, the CDR3 is TGTGCCAGCAGTAAACCGGGACCAATGAACACTGAAGCTTTCTTT. This encodes CASSKPGPMNTEAFF. This chain connects TRBV6-1 to TRBJ1-1; D perhaps matches TRBD1 (5 bases). The germline V gene has CDR1 MNHNS and CDR2 SASEGT. V lost 5 bases and J lost 0, with 13 bases in between. The CDR3 covers 15 residues.

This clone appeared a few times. Here the CDR3 reads CASSSPRGDGGLAFF. CDR3 sequence (DNA): TGTGCCAGCAGCTCACCCAGGGGCGACGGGGGTCTGGCTTTCTTT. J is TRBJ1-1 and V is TRBV7-9; D perhaps matches TRBD1 (6 bases). The CDR3 spans 15 residues. Trimming left V 4 bases short and J 11 bases short, with 23 bases between. Germline V gene sequence: CDR1 SEHNR, CDR2 FQNEAQ (reference sequence).

The chain's CDR3 is CASSEGFRGGNTIYF. As DNA, the CDR3 is TGTGCCAGCAGTGAAGGGTTTAGGGGTGGAAACACCATATATTTT. The chain combines TRBV6-1 with TRBJ1-3; possible D gene TRBD1, 5 bases. Germline V gives CDR1 MNHNS, CDR2 SASEGT. The CDR3 sequence is 15 residues long. V lost 1 base to trimming and J lost 3 bases, with 10 bases between them.

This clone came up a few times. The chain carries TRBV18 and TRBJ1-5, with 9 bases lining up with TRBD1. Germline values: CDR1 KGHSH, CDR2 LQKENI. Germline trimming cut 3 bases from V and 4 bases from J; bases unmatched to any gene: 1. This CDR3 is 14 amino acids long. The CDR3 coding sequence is TGTGCCAGCTCACCGGGACAGGGAAATCAGCCCCAGCATTTT. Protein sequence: CASSPGQGNQPQHF.